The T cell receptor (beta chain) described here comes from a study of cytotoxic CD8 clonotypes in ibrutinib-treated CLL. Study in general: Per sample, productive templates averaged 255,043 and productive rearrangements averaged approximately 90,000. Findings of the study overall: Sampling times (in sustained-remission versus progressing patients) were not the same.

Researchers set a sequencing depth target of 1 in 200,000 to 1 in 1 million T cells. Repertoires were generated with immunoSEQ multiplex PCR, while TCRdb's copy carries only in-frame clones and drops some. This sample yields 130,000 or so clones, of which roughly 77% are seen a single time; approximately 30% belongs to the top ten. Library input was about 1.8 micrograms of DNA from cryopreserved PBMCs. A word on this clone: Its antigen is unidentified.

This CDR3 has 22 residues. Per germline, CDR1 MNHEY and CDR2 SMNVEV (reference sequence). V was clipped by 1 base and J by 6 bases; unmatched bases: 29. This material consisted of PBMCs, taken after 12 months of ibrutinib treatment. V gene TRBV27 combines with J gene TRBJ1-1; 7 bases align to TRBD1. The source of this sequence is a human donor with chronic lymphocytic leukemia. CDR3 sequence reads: CASSLYPSSKFPGQQVNAEAFF. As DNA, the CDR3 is TGTGCCAGCAGTTTATACCCCAGCAGCAAGTTCCCGGGACAGCAAGTTAACGCTGAAGCTTTCTTT.